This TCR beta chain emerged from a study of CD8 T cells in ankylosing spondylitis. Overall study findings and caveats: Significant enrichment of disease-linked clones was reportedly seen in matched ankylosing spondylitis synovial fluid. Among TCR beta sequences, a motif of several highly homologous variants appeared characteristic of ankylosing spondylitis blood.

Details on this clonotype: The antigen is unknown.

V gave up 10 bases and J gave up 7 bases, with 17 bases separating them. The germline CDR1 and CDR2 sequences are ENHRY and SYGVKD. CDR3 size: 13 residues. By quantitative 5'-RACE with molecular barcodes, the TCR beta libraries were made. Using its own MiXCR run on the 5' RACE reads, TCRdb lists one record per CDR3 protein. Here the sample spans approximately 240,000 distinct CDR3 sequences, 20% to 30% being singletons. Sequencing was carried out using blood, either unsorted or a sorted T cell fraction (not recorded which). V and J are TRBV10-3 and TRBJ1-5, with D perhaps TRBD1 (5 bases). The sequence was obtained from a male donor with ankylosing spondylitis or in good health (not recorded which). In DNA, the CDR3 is TGTGCCACGAGTGGCAGGGATGACCAGCCCCAGCATTTT. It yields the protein CATSGRDDQPQHF.